Shown below are 21 T cell receptor beta chains from a single sample sequenced in a study of CD8+ T cells in alopecia areata. The sequencing template was cDNA reverse transcribed from extracted RNA. Data came from immunoSEQ multiplex PCR; TCRdb stores just in-frame clones and leaves some out. The table shows about 200,000 clones, with 30% to 40% occurring only once. Noted treatment: oral pan-JAK inhibitor, 5-10 mg twice daily. This specimen consisted of CD4+ T cells sorted from blood, obtained at roughly week 30, from a patient treated with tofacitinib. These TCRs come from a human donor with alopecia areata.

This clone has a count of ten or more. The chain employs TRBV19 and TRBJ2-1, with 15 bases lining up with TRBD2. In germline, CDR1 is LNHDA, CDR2 SQIVND (reference sequence). The ends lost 5 bases at V and 6 bases at J; junction bases unmatched: 2. The CDR3 sequence is 15 residues long. CDR3: CASSGTSGRINEQFF. In DNA, the CDR3 is TGTGCCAGTAGTGGGACTAGCGGGAGGATCAATGAGCAGTTCTTC.

The chain has TRBV6-1 and TRBJ2-7, with 7 bases that match TRBD1. The CDR3 spans 17 residues. Germline values: CDR1 MNHNS, CDR2 SASEGT. Trimming at V came to 2 bases and at J to 3 bases, leaving 13 bases not matched to a gene. CDR3 sequence reads: CASSEWARVQGNYEQYF. As DNA, the CDR3 is TGTGCCAGCAGTGAATGGGCACGAGTACAGGGGAACTACGAGCAGTACTTC.

V gene TRBV30 combines with J gene TRBJ1-3; no reliable D call. V gave up 1 base and J gave up 0 bases, with 7 bases separating them. Germline V gene lookup returns CDR1 GTSNPN and CDR2 SVGIG (reference sequence). The CDR3 consists of 14 residues. CDR3 in amino acids: CAWSDSRSGNTIYF. The DNA for the CDR3 is TGTGCCTGGAGTGATTCCCGCTCTGGAAACACCATATATTTT.

This chain links TRBV28 with TRBJ2-2; D call uncertain. Germline CDR1 is MDHEN and CDR2 is SYDVKM. This CDR3 is built from 11 residues. Trimming took 6 bases from V and 7 from J, leaving 6 bases between them. The CDR3, as DNA: TGTGCCAGCAGCGGGTACGGGGAGCTGTTTTTT. Its protein is CASSGYGELFF.

In its sample, this clone was seen a few times. The J gene is TRBJ2-6, the V gene TRBV7-2, with D perhaps matching TRBD1 (6 bases). The CDR3 loop spans 17 amino acids. Germline V lookup: CDR1 SGHTA, CDR2 FQGNSA. Trimming removed 1 base from V and 0 bases from J, with 10 bases in between. The CDR3, as DNA: TGTGCCAGCAGCTTAGACAGGGCCCCCTCTGGGGCCAACGTCCTGACTTTC. It codes for CASSLDRAPSGANVLTF.

This clone appeared a few times. V is TRBV2 and J is TRBJ2-1, with 11 nucleotides matching TRBD1. Germline V gives CDR1 SNHLY, CDR2 FYNNEI. Trimming removed 5 bases from V and 4 bases from J; junction bases left unmatched: 4. This CDR3 region has 15 residues. In DNA, the CDR3 is TGTGCCAGCAGTCGGACAGGGGGCCGATACAATGAGCAGTTCTTC. Translating it yields CASSRTGGRYNEQFF.

This clone was seen only once. The chain employs TRBV27 and TRBJ1-2, with a possible D match to TRBD1 (5 bases). The CDR3 covers 13 residues. CDR1 is MNHEY, CDR2 SMNVEV, per germline (reference sequence). V dropped 7 bases and J dropped 6 bases, with 15 bases sitting between them. The DNA for the CDR3 is TGTGCCAGCACCAGGCAGGGAGGCCATGGCTACACCTTC. Encoded protein: CASTRQGGHGYTF.

V and J are TRBV2 and TRBJ2-4, with D unclear. Per germline, CDR1 SNHLY and CDR2 FYNNEI. This CDR3 has 12 residues. Trimming took 1 base from V and 8 from J, leaving 6 bases between them. The CDR3 sequence: CASSEGGDIQYF. CDR3 sequence (DNA): TGTGCCAGCAGTGAAGGGGGTGACATTCAGTACTTC.

This clone was counted only a few times. The gene calls are TRBV30 and TRBJ2-1, with 9 bases that match TRBD2. J gave up 6 bases and V 3 bases, and 12 bases lay outside the gene matches. Germline values: CDR1 GTSNPN, CDR2 SVGIG (reference sequence). The CDR3 sequence is 16 residues long. The CDR3 loop is CAWRYKGREGLNEQFF. CDR3 in DNA: TGTGCCTGGAGATACAAGGGGCGGGAGGGCCTCAATGAGCAGTTCTTC.

In its sample, this clone was seen a few times. This chain connects TRBV5-1 to TRBJ2-7; 9 bases line up with TRBD1. The junction had 11 bases not matched to a gene; V was cut back by 1 base and J by 3 bases. Per the germline V gene, CDR1 is SGHRS and CDR2 is YFSETQ. The CDR3 sequence is 17 residues long. The CDR3 loop is CASSLILTGDRDYEQYF. In nucleotides, the CDR3 is TGCGCCAGCAGCTTGATACTGACTGGGGACAGGGACTACGAGCAGTACTTC.

This chain connects TRBV19 to TRBJ1-5; D might be TRBD1 (6 bases). Looked up from germline, CDR1 is LNHDA and CDR2 is SQIVND (reference sequence). V was clipped by 4 bases and J by 0 bases, with 10 bases between them. CDR3 length equals 15 residues. The DNA of the CDR3 is TGTGCCAGTAGTACACAGGGAAATAGCAATCAGCCCCAGCATTTT. It yields the protein CASSTQGNSNQPQHF.

This clone was seen only a few times. The chain couples TRBV5-1 to TRBJ1-1; the match to TRBD1 covers 7 bases. The J segment lost 3 bases and the V segment lost 5 bases, leaving 4 bases of the junction unmatched. CDR1 is SGHRS, CDR2 YFSETQ, per germline. The CDR3 has 13 amino acids. Here the CDR3 reads CASSSDRDTEAFF. In nucleotides, the CDR3 is TGCGCCAGCAGTTCAGACAGGGACACTGAAGCTTTCTTT.

The J gene is TRBJ1-2, the V gene TRBV5-1; no definite D call. Germline CDR1 and CDR2: SGHRS and YFSETQ. V was clipped by 0 bases and J by 0 bases, with 9 bases between them. The length of the CDR3 is 15 residues. CDR3 protein: CASSLELPPNYGYTF. CDR3 bases: TGCGCCAGCAGCTTGGAACTCCCCCCTAACTATGGCTACACCTTC.

This clone was seen only a few times. Other DNA sequences in the sample encode the same CDR3. The chain links TRBV5-1 to TRBJ2-1; D perhaps matches TRBD2 (5 bases). The CDR3 totals 15 residues. Trimming took 0 bases from V and 0 from J, leaving 7 bases between them. Germline CDR1 and CDR2: SGHRS and YFSETQ. CDR3 nucleotide sequence: TGCGCCAGCAGCTTGGGAGGGAGCTCCTACAATGAGCAGTTCTTC. Protein sequence: CASSLGGSSYNEQFF.

The chain has TRBV30 and TRBJ1-4; TRBD1 agrees at 7 bases. V trimming: 2 bases; J trimming: 2 bases; junction bases outside the gene matches: 5. The CDR3 consists of 15 residues. Germline CDR1 and CDR2: GTSNPN and SVGIG (reference sequence). CDR3 sequence (DNA): TGTGCCTGGAGTAGACAGGGAGCCACTAATGAAAAACTGTTTTTT. This codes for CAWSRQGATNEKLFF.

V is TRBV30 and J is TRBJ2-7; 8 positions agree with TRBD2. Trimming removed 3 bases from V and 0 bases from J; junction bases left unmatched: 10. The V gene's germline CDR1 is GTSNPN and CDR2 SVGIG (reference sequence). The CDR3 has 16 amino acids. CDR3 nucleotide sequence: TGTGCCTGGAGCCGTGTAGCGGGAAGGTTCTCCTACGAGCAGTACTTC. It encodes CAWSRVAGRFSYEQYF. Using reference TRBV30 and TRBJ2-7 for the parts outside the CDR3, the full variable domain is SQTIHQWPATLVQPVGSPLSLECTVEGTSNPNLYWYRQAAGRGLQLLFYSVGIGQISSEVPQNLSASRPQDRQFILSSKKLLLSDSGFYLCAWSRVAGRFSYEQYFGPGTRLTVT.

V gene TRBV30 combines with J gene TRBJ1-4; D call uncertain. This CDR3 has 15 residues. The germline V and J ends were trimmed by 2 bases and 2 bases, with 12 bases remaining between them. Per germline, CDR1 GTSNPN and CDR2 SVGIG (reference sequence). The CDR3 protein is CAWSRVGETNEKLFF. Written as DNA, the CDR3 is TGTGCCTGGAGTCGTGTAGGAGAGACTAATGAAAAACTGTTTTTT.

The V call is TRBV27, the J call TRBJ2-6, with unresolved D. Trimming shortened V by 6 bases and J by 4 bases, and 16 bases separated the two germline ends. CDR1 is MNHEY and CDR2 is SMNVEV in the germline V gene (reference sequence). This CDR3 spans 16 amino acids. This chain's CDR3 is CASSPGRTLGANVLTF. Here the CDR3 DNA reads TGTGCCAGCAGCCCTGGCAGAACCCTCGGGGCCAACGTCCTGACTTTC. The entire variable domain, with the rest obtained from reference TRBV27 and TRBJ2-6, is as follows: EAQVTQNPRYLITVTGKKLTVTCSQNMNHEYMSWYRQDPGLGLRQIYYSMNVEVTDKGDVPEGYKVSRKEKRNFPLILESPSPNQTSLYFCASSPGRTLGANVLTFGAGSRLTVL.

The CDR3 coding sequence is TGTGCCAGCAGCTCCCGAAAGGGACAGGAAAACTCCTACGAGCAGTACTTC. It is translated as CASSSRKGQENSYEQYF. The J gene is TRBJ2-7, the V gene TRBV7-9; 8 bases are shared with TRBD1. This CDR3 is built from 17 residues. Per the germline V gene, CDR1 is SEHNR and CDR2 is FQNEAQ (reference sequence). The V gene end was trimmed by 4 bases and the J gene end by 0 bases; junction bases not matched to a gene: 11.

A remark on this clone: A much larger clonotype is one base distant, so this may be a read error. J is TRBJ2-7 and V is TRBV5-4; 9 bases line up with TRBD1. V lost 0 bases and J lost 6; bases outside the gene matches: 1. The germline V gene has CDR1 SGHNT and CDR2 YYREEE (reference sequence). This CDR3 has 13 residues. CDR3 bases: TGTGCCAGCAGCTTGGGACAGGGGGGCGAGCAGTACTTC. Amino acid sequence: CASSLGQGGEQYF.

This clone was counted between two and nine times. This chain joins TRBV27 and TRBJ1-2, with 7 bases that match TRBD1. This CDR3 has 14 amino acids. Germline CDR1 and CDR2: MNHEY and SMNVEV (reference sequence). V shed 5 bases, J shed 4 bases, and the junction held 7 bases outside the gene matches. CDR3 sequence (DNA): TGTGCCAGCAGTAAAAGGGACAGAGGCTATGGCTACACCTTC. Translating it yields CASSKRDRGYGYTF.